This T cell receptor beta chain is from a study of blood T cell repertoires in COVID-19. Looking at the study overall: Sites in the United States, Italy and Spain provided acute and convalescent COVID-19 samples.

Only in-frame clones appear in the TCRdb table, and some are missing; sequencing was by immunoSEQ multiplex PCR. The top ten clones hold approximately 6% of a sample with 110,000 to 150,000 clones, approximately 80% of them seen once. Germline-derived CDR1 and CDR2 are LGHDT and YNNKEL (reference sequence). V was clipped by 3 bases and J by 9 bases, with 6 bases between them. The CDR3 consists of 12 residues. The chain employs TRBV3-1 (or the pseudogene TRBV3-2) and TRBJ1-6; D unresolved. Sequenced material: PBMCs or T cells enriched from blood (not recorded which). The clonotype was recovered from a woman between 45 and 65 years old who had recovered from COVID-19. This CDR3 reads CASSQSRSPLHF. The CDR3 DNA reads as TGTGCCAGCAGCCAGAGTCGTTCACCCCTCCACTTT.